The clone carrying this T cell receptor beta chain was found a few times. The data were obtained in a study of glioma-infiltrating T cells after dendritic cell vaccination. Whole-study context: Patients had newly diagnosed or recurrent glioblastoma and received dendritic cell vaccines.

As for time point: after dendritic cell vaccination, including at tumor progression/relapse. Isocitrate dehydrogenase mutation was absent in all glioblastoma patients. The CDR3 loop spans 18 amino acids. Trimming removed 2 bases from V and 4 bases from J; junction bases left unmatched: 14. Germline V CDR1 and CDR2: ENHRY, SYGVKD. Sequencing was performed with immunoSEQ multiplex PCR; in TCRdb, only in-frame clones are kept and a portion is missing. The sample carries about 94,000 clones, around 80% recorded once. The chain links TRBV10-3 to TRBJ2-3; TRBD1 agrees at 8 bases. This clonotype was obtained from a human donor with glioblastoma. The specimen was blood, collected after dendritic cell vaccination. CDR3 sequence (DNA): TGTGCCATCAGTGAGACGACAGGGGTCCGGAACCGGGCAGATACGCAGTATTTT. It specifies CAISETTGVRNRADTQYF.